One and the same sample provided the 29 T cell receptor beta chains below, sequenced in a study of human T cells and chemical hapten exposure. Time point reported: pre-sensitization, week 0. The treatment denotes: therapeutic diphenylcyclopropenone sensitization with weekly scalp DPC. TCRdb passed the RACE reads through MiXCR, listing each CDR3 protein once. This table has a few hundred thousand distinct CDR3 sequences, roughly 8.9% appearing once. The sequencing here drew on whole blood, taken in connection with sensitization to the hapten diphenylcyclopropenone (DPC). The receptors were gathered from a woman aged 40 to 50 with alopecia areata. Some clones in this sample may be carry-over from other donors' samples.

This clonotype occurred a few times. The chain uses TRBV12-3 or TRBV12-4 and TRBJ2-7; no reliable D call. The CDR3 has 13 residues. The V gene lost 3 bases and the J gene lost 3 bases, with 9 bases spanning the gap. As DNA, the CDR3 is TGTGCCAGCAGTTTGAGATTTGGCTACGAGCAGTACTTC. Encoded protein: CASSLRFGYEQYF.

The gene calls are TRBV7-2 and TRBJ2-1; tentatively, D is TRBD1 (6 bases). Germline CDR1 SGHTA, CDR2 FQGNSA. Trimming removed 2 bases from V and 5 bases from J, with 13 bases in between. The CDR3 totals 15 residues. The CDR3 loop is CASSLQGSMNNEQFF. CDR3 coding DNA: TGTGCCAGCAGCTTACAGGGGAGTATGAACAATGAGCAGTTCTTC.

This clonotype was detected a few times. This chain connects TRBV6-5 to TRBJ1-1, with D hard to call. The CDR3 has 12 amino acids. Germline assignment: CDR1 MNHEY and CDR2 SVGAGI. V was shortened by 2 bases and J by 5 bases, with 6 bases between the two germline ends. Here the CDR3 reads CASSYEGTEAFF. The CDR3 nucleotides read TGTGCCAGCAGTTACGAAGGGACTGAAGCTTTCTTT.

The J gene is TRBJ2-1, the V gene TRBV9, with D possibly TRBD2 on 7 matching bases. This CDR3 contains 15 residues. The V gene lost 0 bases and the J gene lost 5 bases, with 12 bases spanning the gap. Germline V gives CDR1 SGDLS, CDR2 YYNGEE. The CDR3 DNA reads as TGTGCCAGCAGCGTAGACCAGCGGGACAACAATGAGCAGTTCTTC. Translating it yields CASSVDQRDNNEQFF.

This clonotype was counted only a few times. The CDR3 DNA reads as TGTGCCAGCAGGCGGGACCTAGGGGCCAATGAGCAGTTCTTC. Protein sequence: CASRRDLGANEQFF. The V call is TRBV12-3 or TRBV12-4, the J call TRBJ2-1, with D perhaps TRBD2 (6 bases). V was clipped by 6 bases and J by 6 bases, with 15 bases between them. The CDR3 totals 14 residues.

The chain uses TRBV29-1 and TRBJ2-3, with a tentative D call TRBD2 (6 bases). CDR1 and CDR2 (germline): SQVTM, ANQGSEA. Trimming stripped 5 bases from V and 5 bases from J, with 14 bases between. This CDR3 spans 13 amino acids. CDR3 protein: CSVRLAGGDTQYF. Here the CDR3 DNA reads TGCAGCGTTAGGCTAGCCGGGGGAGATACGCAGTATTTT.

The rearrangement links TRBV12-5 to TRBJ2-5; TRBD1 aligns across 9 bases. Germline CDR1 is LGHNT and CDR2 is FRNRAP. The CDR3 covers 13 residues. V lost 8 bases, J lost 5 bases, and 6 bases stayed unmatched. The CDR3 bases are TGTGCTAGTACTACAGGGGGCGCGGAGACCCAGTACTTC. This translates into CASTTGGAETQYF.

The V gene is TRBV14, the J gene TRBJ2-1, with 11 positions matching TRBD2. CDR1 and CDR2 (germline): SGHDN, FVKESK. The trim removed 3 bases at V and 6 bases at J, leaving 4 bases unmatched. The CDR3 length is 15 residues. CDR3: CASSQTSGTINEQFF. DNA of the CDR3: TGTGCCAGCAGCCAGACTAGCGGGACGATCAATGAGCAGTTCTTC.

Many counts were recorded for this clonotype. The chain joins TRBV7-2 to TRBJ2-3, with unresolved D. Between the trimmed V and J ends, which lost 0 bases and 9 bases, there was a span of 7 bases. CDR1 is SGHTA, CDR2 FQGNSA, per germline. The CDR3 runs to 12 residues. The CDR3 here is CASSLALGTQYF. CDR3 coding DNA: TGTGCCAGCAGCTTAGCTTTGGGGACGCAGTATTTT.

In this sample, this clonotype turned up a few times. The V and J genes are TRBV5-1 and TRBJ2-6; D gene ambiguous. The CDR3 is 14 amino acids. Per germline, CDR1 SGHRS and CDR2 YFSETQ. The V and J ends lost 5 bases and 4 bases respectively, with 10 bases between them. The CDR3 loop is CASSEVPGANVLTF. CDR3 DNA sequence: TGCGCCAGCAGTGAAGTTCCCGGGGCCAACGTCCTGACTTTC.

This clonotype was observed a few times. The rearrangement joins TRBV5-1 to TRBJ2-1; no clear D gene. V was trimmed by 4 bases and J by 6 bases, leaving 8 bases between them. The CDR3 extends over 12 amino acids. In germline, CDR1 is SGHRS, CDR2 YFSETQ. CDR3 in amino acids: CASSKTSNEQFF. The DNA of the CDR3 is TGCGCCAGCAGCAAGACAAGCAATGAGCAGTTCTTC.

This clonotype was picked up a small number of times. V and J are TRBV12-3 or TRBV12-4 and TRBJ2-2; tentative D call: TRBD2 (5 bases). The V gene lost 4 bases and the J gene lost 3 bases, with 15 bases spanning the gap. The CDR3 has 16 residues. For the CDR3, the DNA is TGTGCCAGCAGTTCAAGAGGGCTAGATTACACCGGGGAGCTGTTTTTT. Encoded protein: CASSSRGLDYTGELFF.

In its sample, this clonotype was seen many times. The rearrangement joins TRBV29-1 to TRBJ1-1, with a weak D call TRBD1 (5 bases). CDR3 length: 13 residues. Trimming left V 3 bases short and J 0 bases short, with 8 bases between. Germline CDR1 SQVTM, CDR2 ANQGSEA. This CDR3 reads CSVDPDMNTEAFF. The CDR3 nucleotides read TGCAGCGTTGACCCGGACATGAACACTGAAGCTTTCTTT.

The chain is built from TRBV6-5 and TRBJ2-7, with 9 nucleotides matching TRBD2. This CDR3 comprises 15 residues. J was trimmed by 6 bases and V by 0 bases; bases with no gene match: 6. The V gene's germline CDR1 is MNHEY and CDR2 SVGAGI. This CDR3 reads CASSYSSGSGREQYF. In DNA, the CDR3 is TGTGCCAGCAGTTACTCTAGCGGGAGCGGACGCGAGCAGTACTTC.

This clonotype has just a few counts. The genes are TRBV7-9 and TRBJ2-1; TRBD2 matches at 10 bases. V shed 5 bases and J 10 bases; nucleotides not matched to a gene: 11. The V gene's germline CDR1 is SEHNR and CDR2 FQNEAQ (reference sequence). CDR3 length equals 15 residues. The CDR3 DNA sequence: TGTGCCAGCAGCACCCAAGGACTAGCGGCCGGAGAGCAGTTCTTC. It encodes CASSTQGLAAGEQFF.

The V call is TRBV2, the J call TRBJ2-5; perhaps TRBD1 as D (6 bases). The germline V and J ends were trimmed by 4 bases and 1 base, with 7 bases remaining between them. This CDR3 region has 13 residues. Germline-derived CDR1 and CDR2 are SNHLY and FYNNEI. For the CDR3, the DNA is TGTGCCAGCAGTGGGGACACCCAAGAGACCCAGTACTTC. This gives the protein CASSGDTQETQYF. The variable domain in full, with the rest retrieved from reference TRBV2 and TRBJ2-5, is EPEVTQTPSHQVTQMGQEVILRCVPISNHLYFYWYRQILGQKVEFLVSFYNNEISEKSEIFDDQFSVERPDGSNFTLKIRSTKLEDSAMYFCASSGDTQETQYFGPGTRLLVL.

This rearrangement joins TRBV28 to TRBJ1-2; 7 positions agree with TRBD1. Germline loops: CDR1 MDHEN, CDR2 SYDVKM. The ends lost 3 bases at V and 3 bases at J; junction bases unmatched: 4. The CDR3 extends over 14 amino acids. The CDR3 reads CASSLGTVDYGYTF. CDR3 nucleotide sequence: TGTGCCAGCAGTTTGGGGACAGTCGACTATGGCTACACCTTC.

V usage is TRBV12-3 or TRBV12-4 and J usage is TRBJ2-3; D gene ambiguous. V was cut by 3 bases and J by 5 bases, with 9 bases left in between. The CDR3 consists of 13 residues. Here the CDR3 reads CASSFPPRDTQYF. The CDR3 DNA sequence: TGTGCCAGCAGTTTTCCCCCGCGAGATACGCAGTATTTT.

Details on this clonotype: Its ends do not fully match the called genes, so a read error is possible. The DNA of the CDR3 is TGTGCCAGCAGTTTAGAACTTAGGACAGGGAGCTTT. This codes for CASSLELRTGSF. V gene TRBV28 combines with J gene TRBJ1-1, with 8 bases aligning to TRBD1. The CDR3 is made up of 12 amino acids. The germline V gene encodes CDR1 MDHEN and CDR2 SYDVKM.

This clonotype turned up a few times. The gene calls are TRBV4-2 and TRBJ2-5; D is uncertain. Deletions cut 0 bases from V and 5 bases from J, with 13 bases between. The V gene's germline CDR1 is LGHNA and CDR2 YNFKEQ. This CDR3 has 15 amino acids. The CDR3 coding sequence is TGTGCCAGCAGCCAAGATTACCGCGCCGCGGAGACCCAGTACTTC. It encodes CASSQDYRAAETQYF.

Only a few counts were recorded for this clonotype. One end of the junction fails to match germline, which may point to a read error. The chain joins TRBV20-1 to TRBJ2-7, with a weak D call TRBD1 (5 bases). Germline loops: CDR1 DFQATT, CDR2 SNEGSKA (reference sequence). This CDR3 region has 13 residues. CDR3 nucleotide sequence: TGCAGTGTTAGAGACAGTGGGGCCTACGAGCAGTACTTC. Amino acid sequence: CSVRDSGAYEQYF.

The chain couples TRBV7-8 to TRBJ2-5; no definite D call. The CDR3 is 14 residues long. Trimming stripped 5 bases from V and 4 bases from J, with 14 bases between. Germline CDR1 is SGHVS and CDR2 is FQNEAQ. The CDR3 nucleotides read TGTGCCAGCAGCGCTGGCGGCGGCGGAGAGACCCAGTACTTC. It translates to CASSAGGGGETQYF.

This clonotype has only a few counts. The genes are TRBV4-2 and TRBJ2-3; D call uncertain. Trimming pared 0 bases from V and 7 bases from J, leaving 8 bases between. The CDR3 covers 13 residues. Germline V gene data show CDR1 as LGHNA and CDR2 as YNFKEQ. This CDR3 is CASSQEGGYTQYF. In DNA, the CDR3 is TGTGCCAGCAGCCAAGAAGGCGGCTATACGCAGTATTTT.

The rearrangement uses TRBV7-8 and TRBJ1-5; 7 bases match TRBD1. The CDR3 runs 15 residues. Germline V gene lookup returns CDR1 SGHVS and CDR2 FQNEAQ. V trimming: 5 bases; J trimming: 7 bases; junction bases outside the gene matches: 11. CDR3 residues: CASSPATGRGQPQHF. Written as DNA, the CDR3 is TGTGCCAGCAGCCCTGCGACAGGGAGAGGGCAGCCCCAGCATTTT.

Ten or more counts support this clonotype. The V gene is TRBV30, the J gene TRBJ2-1; 15 bases are a match to TRBD2. V lost 3 bases and J lost 8; bases outside the gene matches: 2. The germline V gene has CDR1 GTSNPN and CDR2 SVGIG (reference sequence). This CDR3 has 14 amino acids. CDR3 sequence (DNA): TGTGCCTGGAGGGGACTAGCGGGAGGCTATGAGCAGTTCTTC. Protein: CAWRGLAGGYEQFF.

This clonotype was detected only a few times. The CDR3 bases are TGTGCCAGCAGCCCAGGGACAGGGCTCCAAGAGACCCAGTACTTC. Residues: CASSPGTGLQETQYF. The V gene is TRBV7-9, the J gene TRBJ2-5; 9 bases are a match to TRBD1. The CDR3 is made up of 15 amino acids. Germline CDR1 is SEHNR and CDR2 is FQNEAQ (reference sequence). Unmatched junction bases numbered 5, after V lost 5 bases and J lost 1 base. Combining the CDR3 with reference TRBV7-9 and TRBJ2-5 gives the whole variable domain DTGVSQNPRHKITKRGQNVTFRCDPISEHNRLYWYRQTLGQGPEFLTYFQNEAQLEKSRLLSDRFSAERPKGSFSTLEIQRTEQGDSAMYLCASSPGTGLQETQYFGPGTRLLVL.

In this sample, this clonotype turned up many times. This sequence joins TRBV7-2 and TRBJ2-3; weak D call: TRBD2 (5 bases). This CDR3 has 14 residues. Germline values: CDR1 SGHTA, CDR2 FQGNSA. With 4 bases removed from V and 4 bases from J, the gap between germline ends came to 12 bases. The CDR3 sequence: CASSSSSRPDTQYF. The CDR3 region has the DNA TGTGCCAGCAGCTCATCTAGCCGACCAGATACGCAGTATTTT.

This clonotype was observed at least ten times. The chain joins TRBV6-1 to TRBJ2-2; tentative D call: TRBD2 (5 bases). This CDR3 is built from 13 residues. Between the trimmed V and J ends, which lost 8 bases and 7 bases, there was a span of 14 bases. Germline-derived CDR1 and CDR2 are MNHNS and SASEGT. CDR3 nucleotide sequence: TGTGCCAGCGGGCTAAGGGCGGGCGGGGAGCTGTTTTTT. Amino acid sequence: CASGLRAGGELFF.

The chain joins TRBV12-3 or TRBV12-4 to TRBJ1-3; D not certain. The germline V and J ends were trimmed by 6 bases and 0 bases, with 6 bases remaining between them. The CDR3 sequence is 13 residues long. CDR3 loop: CASRLASGNTIYF. The CDR3 bases are TGTGCCAGCAGACTGGCCTCTGGAAACACCATATATTTT.